This T cell receptor beta chain was found in a study of T cells in Graves' hyperthyroidism and ophthalmopathy (dated by TCRdb to the late 2010s). About the full investigation: Peripheral blood was sampled at the time of initial diagnosis, prior to any treatment. The paper describes TCR Vbeta CDR3 sequencing of 140 or so peripheral blood samples, made up of 40 to 45 ophthalmopathy patients, approximately 73 hyperthyroidism patients and 17 progressor patients. For training and testing, the 80 to 100 patients in the discovery cohort were randomly divided in a 7:3 ratio. After sampling, hyperthyroidism patients received methimazole starting at 30 mg daily, and ophthalmopathy patients received high-dose intravenous methylprednisolone. To identify distinguishing TCR V-J signatures, a discovery cohort of about 100 patients was used, comprising 43 with Graves' ophthalmopathy and under 60 with stable Graves' hyperthyroidism. Prospective prediction of ophthalmopathy was tested in an independent validation cohort consisting of about 19 hyperthyroidism patients and around 16 patients who later progressed to ophthalmopathy. In more than five Graves' hyperthyroidism patients, the study also compared T-cell repertoires from thyroid tissue with T-cell repertoires from blood. The paper as a whole reports these results and caveats: No statistical method was used to set the sample size in advance, and investigators knew the group allocation. Most expanded thyroid clonotypes (frequency above 0.001) were also found in blood, which suggests that blood repertoires may mirror thyroid immune responses. In validation, progression to ophthalmopathy was predicted by the model with 55% to 71% sensitivity and around 75% specificity, a median of 6.5 months before onset. A model built on a 13 V-J signature distinguished ophthalmopathy from stable hyperthyroidism, reaching 85% to 90% sensitivity and about 81% specificity in cross-validation and 80%/75% in testing.

In the ophthalmopathy patients, disease was moderately to severely active, with a Clinical Activity Score of 3 or more, a NOSPECS grade of 4 or more, and a duration of less than 3 months. Patients with uncontrolled infections, other autoimmune diseases, pregnancy or lactation were excluded. Diagnoses were based on clinical symptoms, serum thyroxine and TRAb, thyroid ultrasound and orbital computed tomography. PBMCs were isolated from approximately 10 ml of fresh peripheral blood by Ficoll-Paque density gradient centrifugation. Trizol reagent was used to extract total RNA, and RNA quality was then checked on an Agilent 2100 Bioanalyzer. This clonotype was seen ten or more times. The antigen it binds to is not known. No quality values exist for individual bases; no much larger clone is one base distant. TCR beta CDR3 regions were amplified from RNA transcripts. The TCR CDR3 was subjected to a first round of RT-PCR using the HTBI primer set and the Qiagen OneStep RT-PCR kit. Libraries were constructed in a second round of multiplex PCR, after which size selection and purification were performed. The libraries were sequenced on an Illumina HiSeq2000 using paired-end 100 bp reads. The study's processing was this. Raw data were processed with SOAPnuke, discarding reads with adapters, uncalled bases, mean Phred below 15, or no exact constant-primer or identifier match. High-quality paired reads were merged with COPE v1.2.5, and unique nucleotide sequences were defined as clonotypes. MiTCR v1.1 was used to align clonotypes to the IMGT TRBV, TRBD and TRBJ reference segments. Analysis was restricted to V-J combinations with a frequency above 0.0001, which covered 98% to 99.2% of repertoires. The TCS score was defined as F50 (clonal expansion) divided by E x V (chaos), with BLOSUM62-based TCRdist calculated between CDR3 peptides within each V-J. Welch's t-statistics and random forest reduced fewer than 550 V-J features to 10 to 15, which were used in a naive Bayes classifier (R e1071). Starting from the raw public reads, TCRdb applied fastp trimming at Q25, assembled clones with MiXCR and retained in-frame beta chains. Entries are consolidated by CDR3 protein sequence, retaining the most common genes and DNA. The V and J calls reflect TCRdb's pipeline rather than the authors' work. The table for this sample lists around 690,000 distinct CDR3 sequences; less than 25% of them were counted only once. 34% of the sample belongs to the ten largest clones.

The CDR3 has 16 amino acids, counting the end cysteine and phenylalanine. The sequence is cut down to CDR3 DNA, 48 bases in frame from base 1. The germline V gene (reference sequence) specifies MNHEY as CDR1 and SMNVEV as CDR2. The V and J ends are trimmed by 7 bases and 0 bases, leaving 18 bases between them. Input material: blood. This TCR derives from a man under 40 with Graves' ophthalmopathy. The chain uses TRBV27 and TRBJ1-1; TRBD1 is a weak D gene call, 6 bases matching. This receptor has the CDR3 CASILTSSGVNTEAFF. The nucleotide sequence is given as TGTGCCAGCATACTAACAAGCTCAGGGGTGAACACTGAAGCTTTCTTT.